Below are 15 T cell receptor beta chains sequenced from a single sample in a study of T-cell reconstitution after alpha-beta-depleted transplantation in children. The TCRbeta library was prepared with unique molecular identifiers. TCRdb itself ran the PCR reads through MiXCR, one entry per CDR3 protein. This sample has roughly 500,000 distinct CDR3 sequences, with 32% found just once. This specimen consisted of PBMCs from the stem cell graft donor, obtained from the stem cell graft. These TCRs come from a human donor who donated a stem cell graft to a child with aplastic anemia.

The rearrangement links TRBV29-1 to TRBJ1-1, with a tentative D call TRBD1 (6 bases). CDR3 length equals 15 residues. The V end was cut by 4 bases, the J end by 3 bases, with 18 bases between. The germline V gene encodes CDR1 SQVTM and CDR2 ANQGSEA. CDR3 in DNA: TGCAGCGTTGCTGTGGGGGCCCTGAGGGACACTGAAGCTTTCTTT. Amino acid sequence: CSVAVGALRDTEAFF. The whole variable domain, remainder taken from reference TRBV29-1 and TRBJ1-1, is SAVISQKPSRDICQRGTSLTIQCQVDSQVTMMFWYRQQPGQSLTLIATANQGSEATYESGFVIDKFPISRPNLTFSTLTVSNMSPEDSSIYLCSVAVGALRDTEAFFGQGTRLTVV.

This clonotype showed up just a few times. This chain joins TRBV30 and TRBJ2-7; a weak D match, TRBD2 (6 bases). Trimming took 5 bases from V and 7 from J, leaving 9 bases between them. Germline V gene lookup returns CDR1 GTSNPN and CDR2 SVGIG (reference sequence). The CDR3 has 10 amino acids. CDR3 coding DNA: TGTGCCTGGGGGAGGAGAGAGCAGTACTTC. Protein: CAWGRREQYF.

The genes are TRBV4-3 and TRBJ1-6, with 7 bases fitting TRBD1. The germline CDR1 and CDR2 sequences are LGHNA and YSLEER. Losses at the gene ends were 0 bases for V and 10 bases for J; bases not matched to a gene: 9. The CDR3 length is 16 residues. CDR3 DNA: TGCGCCAGCAGCCAAGATTTTGAAGGGGGCGGGTCACCCCTCCACTTT. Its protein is CASSQDFEGGGSPLHF.

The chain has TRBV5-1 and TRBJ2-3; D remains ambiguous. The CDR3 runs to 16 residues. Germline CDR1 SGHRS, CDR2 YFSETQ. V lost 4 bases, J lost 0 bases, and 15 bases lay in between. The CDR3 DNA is TGCGCCAGCAGCCTCCAGACGGTAACTAGCACAGATACGCAGTATTTT. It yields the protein CASSLQTVTSTDTQYF.

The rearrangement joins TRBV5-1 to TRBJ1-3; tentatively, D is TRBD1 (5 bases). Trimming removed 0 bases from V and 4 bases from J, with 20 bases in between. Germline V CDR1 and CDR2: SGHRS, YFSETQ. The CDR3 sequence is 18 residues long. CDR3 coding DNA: TGCGCCAGCAGCTTGGGTATTCGGGACGCGGTGCCCGGAAACACCATATATTTT. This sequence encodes CASSLGIRDAVPGNTIYF.

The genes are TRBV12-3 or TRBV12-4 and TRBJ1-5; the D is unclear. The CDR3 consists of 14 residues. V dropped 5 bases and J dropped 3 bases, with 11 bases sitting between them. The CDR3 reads CASSHMDFNQPQHF. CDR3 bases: TGTGCCAGCAGTCATATGGACTTCAATCAGCCCCAGCATTTT.

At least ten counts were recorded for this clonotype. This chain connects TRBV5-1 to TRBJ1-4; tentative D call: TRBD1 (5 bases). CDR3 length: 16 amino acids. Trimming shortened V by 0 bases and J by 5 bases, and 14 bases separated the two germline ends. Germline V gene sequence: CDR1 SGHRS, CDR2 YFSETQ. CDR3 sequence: CASSLAPQGANEKLFF. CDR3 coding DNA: TGCGCCAGCAGCTTGGCTCCGCAGGGAGCAAATGAAAAACTGTTTTTT.

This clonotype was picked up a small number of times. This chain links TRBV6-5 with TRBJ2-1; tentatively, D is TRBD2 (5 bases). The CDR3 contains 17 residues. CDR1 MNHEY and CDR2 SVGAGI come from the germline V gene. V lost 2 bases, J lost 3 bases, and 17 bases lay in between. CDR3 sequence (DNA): TGTGCCAGCAGTTACCACGGGTTTAGCGAGAACTACAATGAGCAGTTCTTC. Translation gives CASSYHGFSENYNEQFF.

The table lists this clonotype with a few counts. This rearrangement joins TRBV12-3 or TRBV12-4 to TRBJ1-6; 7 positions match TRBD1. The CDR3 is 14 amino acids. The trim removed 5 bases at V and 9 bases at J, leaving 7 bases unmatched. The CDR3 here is CASSPDRDTSPLHF. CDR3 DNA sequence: TGTGCCAGCAGTCCAGACAGGGATACTTCACCCCTCCACTTT.

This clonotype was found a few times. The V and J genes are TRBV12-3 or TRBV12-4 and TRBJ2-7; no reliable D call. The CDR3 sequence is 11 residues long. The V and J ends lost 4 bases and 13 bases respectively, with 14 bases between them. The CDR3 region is CASSSTGFPYF. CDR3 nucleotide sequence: TGTGCCAGCAGTTCTACGGGTTTCCCATACTTC.

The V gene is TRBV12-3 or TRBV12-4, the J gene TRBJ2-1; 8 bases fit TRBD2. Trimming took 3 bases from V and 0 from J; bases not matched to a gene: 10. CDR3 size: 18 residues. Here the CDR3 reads CASSFGLLAGFSYNEQFF. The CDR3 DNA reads TGTGCCAGCAGTTTCGGGTTGCTAGCGGGTTTCTCCTACAATGAGCAGTTCTTC.

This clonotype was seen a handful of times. The CDR3 sequence: CASSSTSDTEAFF. The CDR3 DNA reads TGCGCCAGCAGCTCGACTTCGGACACTGAAGCTTTCTTT. J is TRBJ1-1 and V is TRBV5-1; D is undetermined. The germline CDR1 and CDR2 sequences are SGHRS and YFSETQ. The CDR3 spans 13 residues. The ends were cut back, 3 bases at V and 3 bases at J, with 9 bases in the middle.

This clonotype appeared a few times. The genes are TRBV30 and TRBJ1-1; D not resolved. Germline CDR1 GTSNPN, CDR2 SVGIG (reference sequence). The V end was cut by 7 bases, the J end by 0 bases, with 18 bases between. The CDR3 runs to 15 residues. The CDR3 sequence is CALLLVRPMNTEAFF. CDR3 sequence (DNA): TGTGCCTTGCTACTAGTACGCCCCATGAACACTGAAGCTTTCTTT.

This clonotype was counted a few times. As DNA, the CDR3 is TGCAGTGCTAGAGGCCCTCTAGCGGGAAGCTCCTACAATGAGCAGTTCTTC. Residues: CSARGPLAGSSYNEQFF. The chain combines TRBV20-1 with TRBJ2-1; 9 bases line up with TRBD2. The CDR3 sequence is 17 residues long. CDR1 is DFQATT, CDR2 SNEGSKA, per germline (reference sequence). V was clipped by 1 base and J by 0 bases; unmatched bases: 7.

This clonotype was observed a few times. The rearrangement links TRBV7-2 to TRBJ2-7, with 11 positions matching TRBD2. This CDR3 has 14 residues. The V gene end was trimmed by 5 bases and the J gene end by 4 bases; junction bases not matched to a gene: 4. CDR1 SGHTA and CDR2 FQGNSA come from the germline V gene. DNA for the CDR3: TGTGCCAGCAGCATTAGCGGGAGGGGATACGAGCAGTACTTC. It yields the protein CASSISGRGYEQYF.